This T cell receptor (beta chain) emerged from a study of T cells after yellow fever vaccination. Germline-derived CDR1 and CDR2 are SGDLS and YYNGEE. J gave up 8 bases and V 4 bases, and 5 bases lay outside the gene matches. The CDR3 runs 12 residues. As regards this clonotype: The antigen remains undetermined.

Each CDR3 protein is one row after TCRdb ran MiXCR on the 5' RACE reads. The sample consists of more than 95,000 distinct CDR3 sequences, about 15% of them appearing once. Notes on the study in general: It was a weaker secondary response, yet one that peaked faster, at day 5 versus 15. Subsequent to the booster, the majority of primary-vaccination clones reappeared (roughly 95% CD4, about 90% CD8).

Source: CD8+ T cells sorted from PBMCs, taken 5 days after the yellow fever booster vaccination. The TCR originated in a man aged 18 to 29 who received the YFV17D yellow fever vaccine. J is TRBJ1-2 and V is TRBV9, with 7 bases matching TRBD1. This chain's CDR3 is CASSFEGGGYTF. The CDR3 nucleotides are TGTGCCAGCAGCTTCGAAGGGGGCGGCTACACCTTC.